The next 4 T cell receptor beta chains were all read from a single sample in a study of CD4 T cells in relation to SARS-CoV-2 and coronaviruses. Sequencing used immunoSEQ multiplex PCR; TCRdb keeps in-frame clones, though not all of them. The sample shows about 43,000 clones, roughly four fifths of them seen only once. No cognate antigen is known for these TCRs. Sequences were obtained from naive CD4+ T cells from PBMCs, cultured in vitro. Regarding subset: naive CD4+ T cells isolated by negative enrichment. The receptors here all came from an adult with COVID-19.

The V gene is TRBV7-2, the J gene TRBJ2-7; no clear D. Germline CDR1 reads SGHTA; CDR2 reads FQGNSA. Trimming cost V 5 bases and J 6 bases, with 11 bases left between them. This CDR3 comprises 12 residues. The chain's CDR3 is CASSPLDREQYF. Written as DNA, the CDR3 is TGTGCCAGCAGCCCACTGGACCGCGAGCAGTACTTC.

This clone showed up just once. This chain links TRBV3-1 (or the pseudogene TRBV3-2) with TRBJ2-1, with D maybe TRBD2 (6 bases). Germline CDR1 LGHDT, CDR2 YNNKEL (reference sequence). The CDR3 loop spans 15 amino acids. Trimming removed 0 bases at V and 9 bases at J, with 15 bases between. The DNA of the CDR3 is TGTGCCAGCAGCCAAGAGTACCGACTAGTTCCTGAGCAGTTCTTC. Encoded protein: CASSQEYRLVPEQFF.

This chain connects TRBV4-1 to TRBJ1-3; TRBD1 might be the D (6 bases). The germline CDR1 and CDR2 sequences are MGHRA and YSYEKL. Trimming stripped 1 base from V and 7 bases from J, with 17 bases between. The CDR3 totals 16 residues. Here the CDR3 reads CASSQGPQGPGNTIYF. CDR3 sequence (DNA): TGCGCCAGCAGCCAAGGACCTCAGGGGCCCGGGAACACCATATATTTT.

This clone came up once. CDR3 loop: CATAQGRTNEKLFF. In nucleotides, the CDR3 is TGTGCCACCGCACAGGGGAGGACTAATGAAAAACTGTTTTTT. The chain combines TRBV2 with TRBJ1-4; TRBD1 aligns across 7 bases. The germline gives CDR1 SNHLY, CDR2 FYNNEI. V was pared by 10 bases and J by 2 bases, with 7 bases of the junction left unmatched. The CDR3 contains 14 residues.